This record looks at one T cell receptor (beta chain) sequence and its context. Libraries were prepared by immunoSEQ multiplex PCR; TCRdb keeps only in-frame clonotypes and omits some of them. This table has roughly 25,000 clones, 65% to 90% appearing once. V shed 6 bases, J shed 2 bases, and the junction held 2 bases outside the gene matches. The V gene's germline CDR1 is MNHEY and CDR2 SVGAGI. This CDR3 is 15 amino acids long. The record originates from a study of blood T cell repertoires in COVID-19. This sequence joins TRBV6-5 and TRBJ2-5, with 14 bases identical to TRBD2. This TCR was recovered from a woman older than 75 with acute or convalescent COVID-19. Sequenced input: peripheral blood. CDR3 sequence: CASSRTSGGQETQYF. For the CDR3, the DNA is TGTGCCAGCAGCCGGACTAGCGGGGGGCAAGAGACCCAGTACTTC.